A selection of T cell receptor beta chains follows, all from one sample in a study of cytomegalovirus exposure and HLA in healthy donors. Profiled with immunoSEQ multiplex PCR; TCRdb holds only in-frame clones, not every one. The sample has 150,000 to 200,000 clones, roughly 13% seen once; the top ten hold approximately 8.3%. The sample consisted of PBMCs. Receptors originate from a man in his forties or fifties in good health and CMV-seropositive. Each CDR3 is given with its conserved first and last residue. The order of the fields is J gene, clone size, V gene, D gene, CDR3 DNA, CDR3 protein. D genes are given only for firm matches. Clone size is given for some rows only: seen once, a few or many times, or a class if the clone is expanded.

J gene: TRBJ2-7
clone size: few
V gene: TRBV4-2
D gene: NA
CDR3 DNA: TGTGCCAGCAGCCAAGAAGGAGGCCGAAACTACGAGCAGTACTTC
CDR3 protein: CASSQEGGRNYEQYF

J gene: TRBJ1-1
clone size: NA
V gene: TRBV7-9
D gene: NA
CDR3 DNA: TGTGCCAGCAGCCCCTCAGGGGCTGGAGCTTTCTTT
CDR3 protein: CASSPSGAGAFF

J gene: TRBJ1-6
clone size: few
V gene: TRBV18
D gene: NA
CDR3 DNA: TGTGCCAGCTCAGAACAGGGCAATTCACCCCTCCACTTT
CDR3 protein: CASSEQGNSPLHF

J gene: TRBJ1-1
clone size: NA
V gene: TRBV18
D gene: NA
CDR3 DNA: TGTGCCAGCTCACCGAACGGGGGTTTGATCACTGAAGCTTTCTTT
CDR3 protein: CASSPNGGLITEAFF

J gene: TRBJ1-1
clone size: NA
V gene: TRBV6-5
D gene: NA
CDR3 DNA: TGTGCCAGCTACCAACAGGGAAGGAACACTGAAGCTTTCTTC
CDR3 protein: CASYQQGRNTEAFF

J gene: TRBJ1-5
clone size: few
V gene: TRBV7-2
D gene: NA
CDR3 DNA: TGTGCCAGCAGCCCGGGACTCGGGAGGGTAAATCAGCCCCAGCATTTT
CDR3 protein: CASSPGLGRVNQPQHF

J gene: TRBJ1-1
clone size: few
V gene: TRBV7-8
D gene: NA
CDR3 DNA: TGTGCCAGCAGCACTTGGGGGGAGAACACTGAAGCTTTCTTT
CDR3 protein: CASSTWGENTEAFF

J gene: TRBJ1-5
clone size: few
V gene: TRBV30
D gene: TRBD1
CDR3 DNA: TGTGCCTGGAGTGTCGCTGGGACAGATTATCAGCCCCAGCATTTT
CDR3 protein: CAWSVAGTDYQPQHF

J gene: TRBJ1-2
clone size: NA
V gene: TRBV5-4
D gene: TRBD1
CDR3 DNA: TGTGCCACCATCCGGGACAGAAGCTATGGCTACACCTTC
CDR3 protein: CATIRDRSYGYTF

J gene: TRBJ1-2
clone size: few
V gene: TRBV7-2
D gene: NA
CDR3 DNA: TGTGCCAGCAGCCAGGGAAGGGAAAGAGGCTACACCTTC
CDR3 protein: CASSQGRERGYTF

J gene: TRBJ2-1
clone size: NA
V gene: TRBV25-1
D gene: NA
CDR3 DNA: TGTGCCAGCGAAAGCCCAGGGCATTCCTACAATGAGCAGTTCTTC
CDR3 protein: CASESPGHSYNEQFF

J gene: TRBJ1-4
clone size: NA
V gene: TRBV5-1
D gene: NA
CDR3 DNA: TGCGCCAGCAGCTTGTCAGGGCCCTCTACAGAAAAACTGTTTTTT
CDR3 protein: CASSLSGPSTEKLFF

J gene: TRBJ2-7
clone size: NA
V gene: TRBV29-1
D gene: TRBD1
CDR3 DNA: TGCAGCGTTCCAGACAGGGGGGAGGGCGAGCAGTACTTC
CDR3 protein: CSVPDRGEGEQYF

J gene: TRBJ1-2
clone size: NA
V gene: TRBV28
D gene: NA
CDR3 DNA: TGTGCCAGCAGTTTAGGGCAGGGGAAGAACTATGGCTACACCTTC
CDR3 protein: CASSLGQGKNYGYTF